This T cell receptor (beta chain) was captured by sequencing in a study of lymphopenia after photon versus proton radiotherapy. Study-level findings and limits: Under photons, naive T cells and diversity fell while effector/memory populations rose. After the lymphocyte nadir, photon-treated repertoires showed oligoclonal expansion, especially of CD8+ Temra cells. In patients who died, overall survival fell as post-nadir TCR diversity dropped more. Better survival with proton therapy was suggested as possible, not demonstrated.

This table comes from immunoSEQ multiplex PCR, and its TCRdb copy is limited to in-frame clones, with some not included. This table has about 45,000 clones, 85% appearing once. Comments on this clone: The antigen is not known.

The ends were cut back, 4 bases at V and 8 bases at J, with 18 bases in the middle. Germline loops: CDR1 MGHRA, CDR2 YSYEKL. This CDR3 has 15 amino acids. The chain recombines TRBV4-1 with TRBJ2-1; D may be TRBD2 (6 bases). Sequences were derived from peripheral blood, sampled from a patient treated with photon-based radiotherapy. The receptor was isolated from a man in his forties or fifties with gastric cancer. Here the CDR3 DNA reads TGCGCCAGCAGCCGCCCTTGGGGCAGGGAGGATGAGCAGTTCTTC. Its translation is CASSRPWGREDEQFF.